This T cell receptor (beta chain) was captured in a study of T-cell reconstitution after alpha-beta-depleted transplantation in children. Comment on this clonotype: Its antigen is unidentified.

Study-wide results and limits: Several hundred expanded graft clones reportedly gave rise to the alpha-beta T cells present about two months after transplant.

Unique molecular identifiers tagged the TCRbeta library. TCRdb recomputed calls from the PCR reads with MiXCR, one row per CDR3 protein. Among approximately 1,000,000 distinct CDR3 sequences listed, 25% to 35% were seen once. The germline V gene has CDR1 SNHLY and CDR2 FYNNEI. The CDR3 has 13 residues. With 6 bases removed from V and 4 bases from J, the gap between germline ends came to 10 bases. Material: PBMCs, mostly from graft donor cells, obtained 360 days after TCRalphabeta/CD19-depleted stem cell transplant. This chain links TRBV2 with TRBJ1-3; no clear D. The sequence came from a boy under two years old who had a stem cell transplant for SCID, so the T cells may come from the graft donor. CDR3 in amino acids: CASRSTSGNTIYF. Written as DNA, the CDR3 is TGTGCCAGCAGATCGACAAGCGGAAACACCATATATTTT.